The source of this TCR beta chain is a study of early T cells in non-severe SARS-CoV-2 infection. Germline loops: CDR1 SGHKS, CDR2 YYEKEE (reference sequence). V trimming: 7 bases; J trimming: 7 bases; junction bases outside the gene matches: 17. This CDR3 is 15 amino acids long. From the 5' RACE reads, TCRdb called clonotypes with MiXCR, one entry per CDR3 protein. The table records 80,000 to 95,000 distinct CDR3 sequences, approximately 16% of them present only once. This chain connects TRBV5-5 to TRBJ2-7, with 7 bases that match TRBD2. The sample in question was whole blood, obtained at baseline. The TCR originated in an adult who was a healthcare worker with PCR-confirmed SARS-CoV-2 infection or an uninfected control (not recorded which). CDR3 nucleotides: TGTGCCAGCCAATTGGGGGGGACCTTGGCGATGGAGCAGTACTTC. It specifies CASQLGGTLAMEQYF. Complete variable domain (other parts from reference TRBV5-5 and TRBJ2-7): DAGVTQSPTHLIKTRGQQVTLRCSPISGHKSVSWYQQVLGQGPQFIFQYYEKEERGRGNFPDRFSARQFPNYSSELNVNALLLGDSALYLCASQLGGTLAMEQYFGPGTRLTVT.